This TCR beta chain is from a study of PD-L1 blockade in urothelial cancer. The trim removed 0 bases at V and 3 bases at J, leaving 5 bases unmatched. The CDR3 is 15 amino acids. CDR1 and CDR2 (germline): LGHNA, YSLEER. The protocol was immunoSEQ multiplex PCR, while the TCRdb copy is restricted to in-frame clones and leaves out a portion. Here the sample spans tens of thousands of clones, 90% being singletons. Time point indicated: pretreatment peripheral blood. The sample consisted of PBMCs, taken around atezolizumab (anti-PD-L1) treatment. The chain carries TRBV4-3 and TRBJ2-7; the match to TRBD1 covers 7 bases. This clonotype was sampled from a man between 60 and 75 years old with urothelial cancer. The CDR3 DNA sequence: TGCGCCAGCAGCCAAGACCCGGGACAGTACTACGAGCAGTACTTC. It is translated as CASSQDPGQYYEQYF.